One and the same sample provided the 8 T cell receptor beta chains below, sequenced in a study of T cell responses to AZD1222 COVID-19 vaccine (dated by TCRdb to about 2021). Library generation was performed with the immunoSEQ multiplex PCR assay. This is the immuneACCESS table as TCRdb keeps it, with only in-frame sequences that have V and J called. A part of the clones is gone; compared with another copy, unresolved V genes explain less than half, and the rest is unexplained. This sample has roughly 140,000 clones in its table, and about nine tenths of those were observed once. The top ten hold 1.8% of the sample. In light of the paper, this sample's time point label describes: baseline before first vaccination. Sequencing used peripheral blood, obtained on day 0 of AZD1222 vaccination. These receptors were collected from an adult in good health.

This chain joins TRBV9 and TRBJ1-5; 7 bases match TRBD1. Germline loops: CDR1 SGDLS, CDR2 YYNGEE. The CDR3 is 14 amino acids. Trimming cost V 4 bases and J 2 bases; bases outside gene matches: 3. This CDR3 reads CASSPGQGNQPQHF. The CDR3 DNA is TGTGCCAGCAGCCCAGGACAGGGCAATCAGCCCCAGCATTTT.

This clone was observed once. This chain uses TRBV24-1 with TRBJ2-7, with D perhaps TRBD1 (5 bases). The CDR3 sequence is 18 residues long. The germline V and J ends were trimmed by 0 bases and 5 bases, with 22 bases remaining between them. From germline, CDR1 is KGHDR and CDR2 SFDVKD. The CDR3 region has the DNA TGTGCCACCAGTGATTTGGATGCTCGAGACAGCGTGAGGCACGAGCAGTACTTC. Its translation: CATSDLDARDSVRHEQYF.

V usage is TRBV28 and J usage is TRBJ1-2, with 8 bases aligning to TRBD1. Germline V gives CDR1 MDHEN, CDR2 SYDVKM. This CDR3 contains 14 residues. V gave up 8 bases and J gave up 3 bases; unmatched junction bases: 8. DNA for the CDR3: TGTGCCAGCGGGGCAACGACAGGGGACTATGGCTACACCTTC. Translation: CASGATTGDYGYTF.

This chain uses TRBV21-1 with TRBJ2-1; the D call of TRBD1 is as the table states it, not checked on the DNA. TRBV21-1 is an annotated pseudogene. This CDR3 comprises 14 residues. The CDR3 region is CASSARDRVDEQFF. CDR3 nucleotides: TGTGCCAGCAGCGCCCGGGACAGGGTCGATGAGCAGTTCTTC.

The chain uses TRBV7-2 and TRBJ1-5; D possibly corresponds to TRBD1 (6 bases). Germline CDR1 is SGHTA and CDR2 is FQGNSA. Trimming pared 6 bases from V and 0 bases from J, leaving 24 bases between. The CDR3 runs 19 residues. The chain's CDR3 is CASSVRPGQTYTSNQPQHF. The CDR3, as DNA: TGTGCCAGCAGTGTACGCCCGGGACAAACCTACACTAGCAATCAGCCCCAGCATTTT.

V and J are TRBV14 and TRBJ1-4; D gene unclear. Trimming took 4 bases from V and 8 from J, leaving 20 bases between them. The germline gives CDR1 SGHDN, CDR2 FVKESK. The CDR3 runs to 16 residues. DNA for the CDR3: TGTGCCAGCAGCCTGCGCAAGGTTGCCAACGCCGAAAAACTGTTTTTT. It encodes CASSLRKVANAEKLFF.

The chain carries TRBV9 and TRBJ1-5; perhaps TRBD1 as D (5 bases). Germline CDR1 and CDR2: SGDLS and YYNGEE. The CDR3 is 15 residues long. Trimming removed 3 bases at V and 4 bases at J, with 14 bases between. Here the CDR3 DNA reads TGTGCCAGCAGCGCGGGACCCCTTAGGAATCAGCCCCAGCATTTT. As protein: CASSAGPLRNQPQHF.

The sample holds one count of this clone. This chain uses TRBV6-5 with TRBJ1-5; D unclear. The V gene lost 2 bases and the J gene lost 0 bases, with 11 bases spanning the gap. Germline V gene data show CDR1 as MNHEY and CDR2 as SVGAGI. CDR3 length: 16 amino acids. As DNA, the CDR3 is TGTGCCAGCAGTTACCGAGAGAGTTATAGCAATCAGCCCCAGCATTTT. Its protein product is CASSYRESYSNQPQHF.